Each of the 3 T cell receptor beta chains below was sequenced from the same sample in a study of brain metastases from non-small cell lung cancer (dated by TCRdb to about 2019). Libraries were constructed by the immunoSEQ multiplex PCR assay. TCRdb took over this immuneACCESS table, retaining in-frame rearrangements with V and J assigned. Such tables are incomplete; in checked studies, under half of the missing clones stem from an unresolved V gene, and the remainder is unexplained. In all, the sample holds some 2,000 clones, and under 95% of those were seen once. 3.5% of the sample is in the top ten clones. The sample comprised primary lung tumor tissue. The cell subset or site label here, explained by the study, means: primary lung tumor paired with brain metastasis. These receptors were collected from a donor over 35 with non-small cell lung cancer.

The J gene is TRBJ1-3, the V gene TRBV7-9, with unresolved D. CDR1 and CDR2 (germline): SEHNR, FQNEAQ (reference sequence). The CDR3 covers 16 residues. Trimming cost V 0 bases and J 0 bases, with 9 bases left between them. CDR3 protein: CASSLALKFSGNTIYF. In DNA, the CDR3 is TGTGCCAGCAGCTTAGCGCTCAAATTCTCTGGAAACACCATATATTTT.

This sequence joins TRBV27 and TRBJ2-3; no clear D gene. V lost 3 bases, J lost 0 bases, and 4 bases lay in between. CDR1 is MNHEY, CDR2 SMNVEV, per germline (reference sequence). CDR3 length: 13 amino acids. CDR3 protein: CASSFASTDTQYF. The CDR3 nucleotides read TGTGCCAGCAGTTTCGCCAGCACAGATACGCAGTATTTT.

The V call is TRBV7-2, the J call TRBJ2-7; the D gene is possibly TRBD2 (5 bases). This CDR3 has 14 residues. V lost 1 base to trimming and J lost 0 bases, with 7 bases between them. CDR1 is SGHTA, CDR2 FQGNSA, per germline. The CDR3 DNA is TGTGCCAGCAGCTTAGGAGGGATCTCCTACGAGCAGTACTTC. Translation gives CASSLGGISYEQYF.